This T cell receptor beta chain was captured in a study of blood T cell repertoires in COVID-19. Study background: Acute and convalescent COVID-19 samples came from the United States, Italy and Spain. Sample material is recorded as cDNA or gDNA derived from T cells, B-cell-depleted T cells, or PBMCs.

As processed by the authors: Amplification of reference gene primers provided the estimated nucleated cell counts. Profiled with immunoSEQ multiplex PCR; TCRdb holds only in-frame clones, not every one. D and trimming were read from the DNA, whereas the V and J calls and clone size are those reported in that table. The profile covers around 200,000 clones, with just under 90% appearing a single time and approximately 4% taken by the ten largest. V was clipped by 0 bases and J by 8 bases, with 13 bases between them. The CDR3 is made up of 14 amino acids. Germline assignment: CDR1 LGHNA and CDR2 YNFKEQ.

The sample consisted of peripheral blood. This sequence joins TRBV4-2 and TRBJ1-2, with D tentatively TRBD1 (5 bases). The clonotype originates from a man in his late teens or twenties with active or convalescent COVID-19. In DNA form, the CDR3 reads TGTGCCAGCAGCCAAGATCGGGGGGGATGGGGCTACACCTTC. Translating it yields CASSQDRGGWGYTF.